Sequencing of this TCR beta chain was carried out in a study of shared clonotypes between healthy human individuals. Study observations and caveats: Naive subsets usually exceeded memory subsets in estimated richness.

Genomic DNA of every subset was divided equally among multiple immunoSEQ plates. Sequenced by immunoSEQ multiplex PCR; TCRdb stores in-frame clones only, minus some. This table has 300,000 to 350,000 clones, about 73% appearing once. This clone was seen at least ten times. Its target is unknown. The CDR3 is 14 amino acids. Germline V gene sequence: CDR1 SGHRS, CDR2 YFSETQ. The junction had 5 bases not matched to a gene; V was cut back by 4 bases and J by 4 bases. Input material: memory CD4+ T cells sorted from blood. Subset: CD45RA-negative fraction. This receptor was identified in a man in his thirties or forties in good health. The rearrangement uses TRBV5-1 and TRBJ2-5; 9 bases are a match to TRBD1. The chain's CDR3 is CASSKDRGAETQYF. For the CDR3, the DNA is TGCGCCAGCAGCAAGGACAGGGGCGCAGAGACCCAGTACTTC.